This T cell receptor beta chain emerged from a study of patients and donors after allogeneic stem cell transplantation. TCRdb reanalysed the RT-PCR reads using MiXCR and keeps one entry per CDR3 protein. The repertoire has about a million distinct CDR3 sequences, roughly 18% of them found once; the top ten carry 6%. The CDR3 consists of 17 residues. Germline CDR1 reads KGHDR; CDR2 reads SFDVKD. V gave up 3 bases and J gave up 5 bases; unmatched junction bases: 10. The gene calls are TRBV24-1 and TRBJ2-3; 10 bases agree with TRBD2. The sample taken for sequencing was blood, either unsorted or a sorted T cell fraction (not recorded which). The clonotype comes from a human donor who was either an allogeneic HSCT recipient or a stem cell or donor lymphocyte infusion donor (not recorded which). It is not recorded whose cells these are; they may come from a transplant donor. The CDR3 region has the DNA TGTGCCACCAGTGATCGTGGGGGGACTAGCGTAGGAGATACGCAGTATTTT. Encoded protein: CATSDRGGTSVGDTQYF.